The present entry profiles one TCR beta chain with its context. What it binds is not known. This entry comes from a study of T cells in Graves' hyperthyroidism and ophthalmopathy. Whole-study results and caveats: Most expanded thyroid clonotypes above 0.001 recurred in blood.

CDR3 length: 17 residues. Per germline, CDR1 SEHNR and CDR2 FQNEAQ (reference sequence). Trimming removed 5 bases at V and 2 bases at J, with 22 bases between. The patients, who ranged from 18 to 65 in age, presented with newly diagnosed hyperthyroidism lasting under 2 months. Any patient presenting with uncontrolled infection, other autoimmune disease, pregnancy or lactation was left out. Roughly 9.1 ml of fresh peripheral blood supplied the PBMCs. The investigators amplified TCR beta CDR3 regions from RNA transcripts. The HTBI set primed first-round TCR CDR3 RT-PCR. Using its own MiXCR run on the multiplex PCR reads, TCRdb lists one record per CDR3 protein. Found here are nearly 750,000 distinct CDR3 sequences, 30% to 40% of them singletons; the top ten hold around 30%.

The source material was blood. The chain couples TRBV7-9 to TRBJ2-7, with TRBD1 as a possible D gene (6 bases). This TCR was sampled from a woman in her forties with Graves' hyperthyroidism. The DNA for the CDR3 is TGTGCCAGCAGCCCAATTAGGGGGACACCGACACCCTACGAGCAGTACTTC. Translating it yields CASSPIRGTPTPYEQYF.